The 15 T cell receptor beta chains below all came from one sample that was sequenced in a study of T-cell reconstitution after alpha-beta-depleted transplantation in children. Unique molecular identifiers were built into the TCRbeta library. Each CDR3 protein is one row after TCRdb ran MiXCR on the PCR reads. The sample holds about 490,000 distinct CDR3 sequences, over 9.5% seen once. Sample: PBMCs, taken before TCRalphabeta/CD19-depleted stem cell transplant. The receptors shown here come from a child between 2 and 9 years old with inherited bone marrow failure, due to receive a stem cell transplant.

This clonotype was picked up many times. The rearrangement joins TRBV5-1 to TRBJ1-1; 7 nucleotides match TRBD1. This CDR3 comprises 14 residues. Germline values: CDR1 SGHRS, CDR2 YFSETQ. The junction had 3 bases not matched to a gene; V was cut back by 4 bases and J by 0 bases. CDR3 in amino acids: CASSPDRLNTEAFF. For the CDR3, the DNA is TGCGCCAGCAGCCCGGACAGGCTGAACACTGAAGCTTTCTTT.

To note about this clonotype: Given a much more abundant clone one base away, this may be a read error. V gene TRBV6-2 or TRBV6-3 combines with J gene TRBJ2-1; D possibly corresponds to TRBD1 (6 bases). Germline V CDR1 and CDR2: MNHEY, SVGEGT. The CDR3 spans 16 residues. CDR3 sequence (DNA): TGTGCCATTAGGGGAACACAGGGAGTACCCTACTATGAGCAGTTCTTC. Protein: CAIRGTQGVPYYEQFF.

In this sample, this clonotype turned up a few times. The rearrangement uses TRBV28 and TRBJ2-1; D is ambiguous. The CDR3 runs 12 residues. V lost 4 bases, J lost 6 bases, and 7 bases lay in between. CDR1 is MDHEN, CDR2 SYDVKM, per germline. CDR3 DNA sequence: TGTGCCAGCAGTTACCACCCCAATGAGCAGTTCTTC. Its translation: CASSYHPNEQFF.

In its sample, this clonotype was seen many times. The chain joins TRBV7-9 to TRBJ1-6; unclear D gene. Germline assignment: CDR1 SEHNR and CDR2 FQNEAQ (reference sequence). With 6 bases removed from V and 4 bases from J, the gap between germline ends came to 13 bases. The CDR3 runs to 15 residues. The CDR3 DNA follows: TGTGCCAGCAGGGGCGGAGAGAATTATAATTCACCCCTCCACTTT. Translation: CASRGGENYNSPLHF.

This clonotype occurred many times. V gene TRBV5-1 combines with J gene TRBJ2-1; D call uncertain. The germline CDR1 and CDR2 sequences are SGHRS and YFSETQ. The CDR3 contains 13 residues. The V end lost 0 bases, the J end lost 15 bases, and 16 bases lay between the germline ends. CDR3 nucleotides: TGCGCCAGCAGCTTGGATGGTCGGGTGGGGATGTTCTTC. It codes for CASSLDGRVGMFF.

This clonotype showed up many times. The V and J genes are TRBV10-3 and TRBJ2-3, with D perhaps matching TRBD2 (5 bases). The V end was cut by 7 bases, the J end by 4 bases, with 12 bases between. CDR1 and CDR2 from the germline V gene are ENHRY and SYGVKD. The CDR3 totals 13 residues. In nucleotides, the CDR3 is TGTGCCATCATGAGGACTCCTGCAGATACGCAGTATTTT. It translates to CAIMRTPADTQYF.

This clonotype has at least ten counts. J is TRBJ2-3 and V is TRBV29-1; D unclear. This CDR3 has 12 residues. The V and J ends lost 4 bases and 4 bases respectively, with 9 bases between them. Germline CDR1 is SQVTM and CDR2 is ANQGSEA. Written as DNA, the CDR3 is TGCAGCGTTGTTGGGCTTGCAGATACGCAGTATTTT. Residues: CSVVGLADTQYF.

The chain joins TRBV15 to TRBJ2-3; 10 positions match TRBD2. The J segment lost 4 bases and the V segment lost 0 bases, leaving 7 bases of the junction unmatched. Per germline, CDR1 LNHNV and CDR2 YYDKDF (reference sequence). This CDR3 contains 17 residues. CDR3 in amino acids: CATSRELAGARSDTQYF. In DNA, the CDR3 is TGTGCCACCAGCAGAGAGCTAGCGGGAGCTCGGTCAGATACGCAGTATTTT.

This clonotype was seen ten or more times. The rearrangement joins TRBV5-8 to TRBJ2-3, with D maybe TRBD2 (6 bases). The CDR3 extends over 15 amino acids. CDR1 is SGHTS, CDR2 YDEGEE, per germline. V gave up 2 bases and J gave up 4 bases, with 14 bases separating them. CDR3 DNA: TGTGCCAGCAGCTTCCTTACTAGCATCGCAGATACGCAGTATTTT. Translation gives CASSFLTSIADTQYF. Supplemented by reference TRBV5-8 and TRBJ2-3, the full variable domain reads EAGVTQSPTHLIKTRGQQATLRCSPISGHTSVYWYQQALGLGLQFLLWYDEGEERNRGNFPPRFSGRQFPNYSSELNVNALELEDSALYLCASSFLTSIADTQYFGPGTRLTVL.

This clonotype was counted many times. The rearrangement joins TRBV29-1 to TRBJ2-1; D is unresolved. The CDR3 extends over 11 amino acids. V lost 8 bases to trimming and J lost 14 bases, with 19 bases between them. Germline V gene data show CDR1 as SQVTM and CDR2 as ANQGSEA. CDR3 DNA: TGCAGCTACACCTGGGCAGGAATTAAGTTCTTC. Translating gives CSYTWAGIKFF.

This clonotype was observed many times. The CDR3 region is CASSEALDTQYF. CDR3 DNA: TGTGCCAGCAGTGAAGCCCTAGATACGCAGTATTTT. This sequence joins TRBV2 and TRBJ2-3; the D is unclear. CDR3 size: 12 residues. V was clipped by 0 bases and J by 5 bases, with 3 bases between them. Per germline, CDR1 SNHLY and CDR2 FYNNEI.

This clonotype was picked up many times. The chain carries TRBV20-1 and TRBJ2-7; 8 bases agree with TRBD2. Germline V gene data show CDR1 as DFQATT and CDR2 as SNEGSKA (reference sequence). CDR3 length equals 13 residues. V lost 0 bases and J lost 7; bases outside the gene matches: 5. The CDR3 spells CSAREPLADEQYF. As DNA, the CDR3 is TGCAGTGCTAGAGAACCACTAGCGGATGAGCAGTACTTC.

The V call is TRBV27, the J call TRBJ2-7; D uncertain. V was shortened by 4 bases and J by 2 bases, with 9 bases between the two germline ends. This CDR3 region has 13 residues. CDR1 is MNHEY and CDR2 is SMNVEV in the germline V gene (reference sequence). The CDR3 spells CASSWTAAYEQYF. CDR3 sequence (DNA): TGTGCCAGCAGTTGGACCGCAGCCTACGAGCAGTACTTC.

The sample holds many counts of this clonotype. This rearrangement joins TRBV12-3 or TRBV12-4 to TRBJ2-1, with TRBD2 identical over 11 bases. V lost 2 bases, J lost 9 bases, and 0 bases stayed unmatched. The CDR3 has 13 residues. CDR3 DNA sequence: TGTGCCAGCAGTTTAACTAGCGGGAGTGAGCAGTTCTTC. The encoded protein is CASSLTSGSEQFF.

The table lists this clonotype with many counts. The chain is built from TRBV6-1 and TRBJ1-1, with 8 bases aligning to TRBD1. The length of the CDR3 is 14 residues. Germline CDR1 is MNHNS and CDR2 is SASEGT. The V segment lost 6 bases and the J segment 5 bases; nucleotides outside the gene matches: 8. CDR3 sequence reads: CASRGGQGGTEAFF. CDR3 nucleotide sequence: TGTGCCAGCAGGGGAGGACAGGGCGGAACTGAAGCTTTCTTT.